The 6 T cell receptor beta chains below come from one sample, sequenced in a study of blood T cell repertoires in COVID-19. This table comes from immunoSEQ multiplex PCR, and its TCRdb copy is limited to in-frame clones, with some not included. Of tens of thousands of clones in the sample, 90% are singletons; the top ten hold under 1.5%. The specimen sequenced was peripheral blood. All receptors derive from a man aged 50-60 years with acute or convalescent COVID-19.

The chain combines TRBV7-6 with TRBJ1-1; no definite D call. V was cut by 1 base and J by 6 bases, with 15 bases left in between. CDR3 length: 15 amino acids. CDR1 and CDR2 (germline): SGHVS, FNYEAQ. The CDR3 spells CASSLGSGVGAEAFF. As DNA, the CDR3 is TGTGCCAGCAGCTTAGGGTCCGGGGTCGGCGCTGAAGCTTTCTTT.

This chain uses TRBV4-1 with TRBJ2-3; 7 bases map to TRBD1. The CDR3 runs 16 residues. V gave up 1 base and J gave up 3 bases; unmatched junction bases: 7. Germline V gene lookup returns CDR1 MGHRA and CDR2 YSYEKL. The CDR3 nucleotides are TGCGCCAGCAGCCAAGCGCCGGGACAGCAAACAGATACGCAGTATTTT. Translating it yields CASSQAPGQQTDTQYF.

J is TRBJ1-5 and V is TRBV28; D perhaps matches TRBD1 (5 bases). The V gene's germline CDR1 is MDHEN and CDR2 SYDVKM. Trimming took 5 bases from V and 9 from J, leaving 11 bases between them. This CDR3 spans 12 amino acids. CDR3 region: CASSRREGPQHF. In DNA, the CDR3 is TGTGCCAGCAGTCGCAGGGAGGGGCCCCAGCATTTT.

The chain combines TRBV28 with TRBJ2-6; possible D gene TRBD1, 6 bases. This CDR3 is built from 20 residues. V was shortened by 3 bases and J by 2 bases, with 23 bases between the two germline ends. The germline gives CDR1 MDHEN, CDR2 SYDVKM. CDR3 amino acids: CASSFTLMAGVAPGANVLTF. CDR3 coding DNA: TGTGCCAGCAGTTTCACTCTTATGGCAGGGGTTGCTCCTGGGGCCAACGTCCTGACTTTC. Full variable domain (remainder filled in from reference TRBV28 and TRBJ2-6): DVKVTQSSRYLVKRTGEKVFLECVQDMDHENMFWYRQDPGLGLRLIYFSYDVKMKEKGDIPEGYSVSREKKERFSLILESASTNQTSMYLCASSFTLMAGVAPGANVLTFGAGSRLTVL.

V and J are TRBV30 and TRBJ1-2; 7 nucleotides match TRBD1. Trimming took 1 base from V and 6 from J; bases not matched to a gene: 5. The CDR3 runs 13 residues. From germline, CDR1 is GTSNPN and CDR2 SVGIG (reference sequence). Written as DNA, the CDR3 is TGTGCCTGGAGTGATCGACAGGGCGATGGCTACACCTTC. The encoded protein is CAWSDRQGDGYTF.

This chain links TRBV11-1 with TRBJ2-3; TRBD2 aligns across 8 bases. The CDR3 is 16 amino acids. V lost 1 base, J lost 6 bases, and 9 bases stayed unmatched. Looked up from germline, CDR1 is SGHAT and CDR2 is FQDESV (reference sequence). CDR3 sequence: CASSLGLAGLVDTQYF. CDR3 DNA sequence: TGTGCCAGCAGCTTAGGTCTAGCGGGCCTCGTTGATACGCAGTATTTT.